A selection of T cell receptor beta chains follows, all from one sample in a study of OX40 agonist ivuxolimab in advanced cancers. Generated by immunoSEQ multiplex PCR, the TCRdb table keeps only in-frame clones and is missing some. The sample lists roughly 46,000 clones, around 90% seen once, with 4.9% in the top ten. Sequenced here: CD4+ or CD8+ T cells sorted from blood, sampled in a trial of the OX40 agonist ivuxolimab. The receptors were gathered from an adult with an advanced solid tumor such as melanoma, head and neck, liver or kidney cancer. CDR3s include the opening cysteine and the closing phenylalanine or tryptophan. The order of the fields is V gene, J gene, clone size, D gene, CDR3 length, CDR3 protein, CDR3 DNA. The D gene is left open where the match is weak. A row's size may be missing; if present it is once, few, many or a size class.

V: TRBV29-1
J: TRBJ2-7
size: NA
D: TRBD1
length: 12
CDR3: CSVGQGAYEQYF
DNA: TGCAGCGTTGGGCAGGGGGCTTACGAGCAGTACTTC

V: TRBV7-9
J: TRBJ2-5
size: once
D: NA
length: 17
CDR3: CASSLAIVQPYQETQYF
DNA: TGTGCCAGCAGCTTAGCGATTGTACAGCCGTACCAAGAGACCCAGTACTTC

V: TRBV28
J: TRBJ1-2
size: NA
D: NA
length: 18
CDR3: CASSLWVDARQLPGGYTF
DNA: TGTGCCAGCAGTTTATGGGTGGATGCTCGACAGTTGCCGGGTGGCTACACCTTC

V: TRBV7-8
J: TRBJ2-7
size: NA
D: TRBD2
length: 15
CDR3: CASIPFGGRDYEQYF
DNA: TGTGCCAGCATCCCTTTCGGCGGGAGGGATTACGAGCAGTACTTC

V: TRBV29-1
J: TRBJ2-7
size: NA
D: TRBD2
length: 15
CDR3: CSVELRDYRSYEQYF
DNA: TGCAGCGTTGAACTCCGGGACTACCGCTCCTACGAGCAGTACTTC

V: TRBV9
J: TRBJ1-2
size: NA
D: TRBD1
length: 15
CDR3: CASSANRQGFFGYTF
DNA: TGTGCCAGCAGCGCGAATCGACAGGGCTTTTTTGGCTACACCTTC

V: TRBV5-1
J: TRBJ2-7
size: NA
D: NA
length: 12
CDR3: CASSSGPYEQYF
DNA: TGCGCCAGCAGCTCCGGTCCCTACGAGCAGTACTTC

V: TRBV5-8
J: TRBJ1-1
size: NA
D: NA
length: 10
CDR3: CANLYTEAFF
DNA: TGTGCCAACCTATACACTGAAGCTTTCTTT

V: TRBV4-1
J: TRBJ2-3
size: NA
D: TRBD1
length: 19
CDR3: CASSQVLALGQAGTDTQYF
DNA: TGCGCCAGCAGCCAAGTCCTCGCCCTCGGACAGGCAGGCACAGATACGCAGTATTTT

V: TRBV27
J: TRBJ1-4
size: NA
D: TRBD1
length: 17
CDR3: CASSLTGQPYLHEKLFF
DNA: TGTGCCAGCAGTTTGACGGGACAGCCCTATCTACACGAAAAACTGTTTTTT

V: TRBV4-1
J: TRBJ2-1
size: NA
D: TRBD1
length: 15
CDR3: CASSQGQGPYNEQFF
DNA: TGCGCCAGCAGCCAAGGACAGGGGCCCTACAATGAGCAGTTCTTC

V: TRBV27
J: TRBJ2-1
size: NA
D: NA
length: 14
CDR3: CASSLSDNDNEQFF
DNA: TGTGCCAGCAGTTTATCGGACAATGACAATGAGCAGTTCTTC

V: TRBV6-5
J: TRBJ1-6
size: few
D: NA
length: 12
CDR3: CASKFQNSPLHF
DNA: TGTGCCAGCAAATTTCAGAATTCACCCCTCCACTTT

V: TRBV7-9
J: TRBJ1-5
size: NA
D: NA
length: 16
CDR3: CASSPSLISGNQPQHF
DNA: TGTGCCAGCAGCCCATCATTGATATCGGGCAATCAGCCCCAGCATTTT

V: TRBV29-1
J: TRBJ2-1
size: NA
D: TRBD2
length: 15
CDR3: CSVEPSGSRYNEQFF
DNA: TGCAGCGTTGAACCTAGCGGGAGCCGCTACAATGAGCAGTTCTTC

V: TRBV11-2
J: TRBJ2-4
size: NA
D: NA
length: 12
CDR3: CASTEGGVLEYF
DNA: TGTGCCAGCACCGAAGGAGGAGTTCTGGAGTACTTC

V: TRBV4-1
J: TRBJ1-1
size: once
D: NA
length: 15
CDR3: CASSQPLTGNTEAFF
DNA: TGCGCCAGCAGCCAGCCGCTGACGGGGAACACTGAAGCTTTCTTT

V: TRBV6-1
J: TRBJ2-1
size: NA
D: TRBD1
length: 13
CDR3: CASSPTGYNEQFF
DNA: TGTGCCAGCAGCCCGACAGGGTACAATGAGCAGTTCTTC

V: TRBV30
J: TRBJ2-1
size: once
D: TRBD2
length: 15
CDR3: CATERLAGLYNEQFF
DNA: TGTGCCACCGAGAGACTAGCGGGACTCTACAATGAGCAGTTCTTC

V: TRBV30
J: TRBJ2-7
size: NA
D: TRBD2
length: 13
CDR3: CAWSPSGSSEQYF
DNA: TGTGCCTGGAGTCCTAGCGGGAGTAGCGAGCAGTACTTC

V: TRBV18
J: TRBJ1-5
size: NA
D: TRBD1
length: 17
CDR3: CASSQSRQGVFNQPQHF
DNA: TGTGCCAGCTCACAGTCCCGACAGGGGGTATTCAATCAGCCCCAGCATTTT

V: TRBV7-3
J: TRBJ1-1
size: NA
D: NA
length: 13
CDR3: CASRLADGTEAFF
DNA: TGTGCCAGCAGGTTAGCGGACGGCACTGAAGCTTTCTTT

V: TRBV7-8
J: TRBJ2-3
size: NA
D: TRBD1
length: 15
CDR3: CASNVGQGPQETQYF
DNA: TGTGCCAGCAACGTGGGACAGGGGCCCCAGGAAACGCAGTATTTT

V: TRBV19
J: TRBJ2-7
size: NA
D: TRBD2
length: 15
CDR3: CASSIGLAGGYEQYF
DNA: TGTGCCAGTAGTATTGGACTAGCGGGAGGCTACGAGCAGTACTTC

V: TRBV19
J: TRBJ2-5
size: NA
D: NA
length: 12
CDR3: CASTGVGETQYF
DNA: TGTGCCAGTACGGGAGTCGGAGAGACCCAGTACTTC

V: TRBV2
J: TRBJ1-2
size: NA
D: NA
length: 11
CDR3: CASSPGAGYTF
DNA: TGTGCCAGCAGTCCAGGAGCCGGCTACACCTTC